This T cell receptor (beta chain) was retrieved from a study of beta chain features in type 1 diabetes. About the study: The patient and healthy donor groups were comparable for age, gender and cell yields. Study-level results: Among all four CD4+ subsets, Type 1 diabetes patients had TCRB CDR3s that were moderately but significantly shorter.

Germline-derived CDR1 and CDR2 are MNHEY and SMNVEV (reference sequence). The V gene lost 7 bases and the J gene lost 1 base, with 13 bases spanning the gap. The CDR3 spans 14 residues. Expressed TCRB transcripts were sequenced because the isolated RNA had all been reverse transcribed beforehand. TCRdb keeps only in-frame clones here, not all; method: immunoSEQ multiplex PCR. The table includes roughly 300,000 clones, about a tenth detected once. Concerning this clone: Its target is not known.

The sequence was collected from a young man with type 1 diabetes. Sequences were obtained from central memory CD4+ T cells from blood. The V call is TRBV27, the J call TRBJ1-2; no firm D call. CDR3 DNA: TGTGCCAGCATGTCCGCGGGGTTTAACTATGGCTACACCTTC. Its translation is CASMSAGFNYGYTF.